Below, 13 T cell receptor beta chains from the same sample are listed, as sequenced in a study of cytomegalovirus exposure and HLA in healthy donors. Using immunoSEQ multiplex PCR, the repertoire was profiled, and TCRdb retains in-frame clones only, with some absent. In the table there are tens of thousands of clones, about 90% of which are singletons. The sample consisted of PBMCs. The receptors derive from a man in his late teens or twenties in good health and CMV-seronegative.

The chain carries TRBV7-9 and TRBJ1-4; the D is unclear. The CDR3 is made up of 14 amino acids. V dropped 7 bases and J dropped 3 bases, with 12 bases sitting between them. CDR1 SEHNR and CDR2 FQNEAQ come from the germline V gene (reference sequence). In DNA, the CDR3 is TGTGCCAGCACCCCCCGGGAGGCTAATGAAAAACTGTTTTTT. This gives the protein CASTPREANEKLFF.

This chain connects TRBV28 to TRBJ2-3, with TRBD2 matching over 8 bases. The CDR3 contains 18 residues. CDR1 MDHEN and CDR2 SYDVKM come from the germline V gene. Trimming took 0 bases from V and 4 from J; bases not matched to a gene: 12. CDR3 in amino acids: CASSLWGGSGRGPDTQYF. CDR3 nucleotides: TGTGCCAGCAGTTTATGGGGGGGGAGCGGGAGAGGACCAGATACGCAGTATTTT.

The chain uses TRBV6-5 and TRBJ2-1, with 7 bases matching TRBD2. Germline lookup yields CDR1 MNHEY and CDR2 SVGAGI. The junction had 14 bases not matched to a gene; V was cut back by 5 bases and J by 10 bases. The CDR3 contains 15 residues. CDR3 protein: CASSLSGGLEREQFF. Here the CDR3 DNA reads TGTGCCAGCAGTCTCTCGGGAGGCCTTGAGAGGGAGCAGTTCTTC.

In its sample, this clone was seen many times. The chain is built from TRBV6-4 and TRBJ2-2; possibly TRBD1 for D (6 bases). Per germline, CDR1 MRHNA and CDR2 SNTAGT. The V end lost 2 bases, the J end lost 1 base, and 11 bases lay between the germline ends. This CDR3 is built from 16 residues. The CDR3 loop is CASSDRAGENTGELFF. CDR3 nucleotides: TGTGCCAGCAGTGACAGGGCAGGGGAGAACACCGGGGAGCTGTTTTTT.

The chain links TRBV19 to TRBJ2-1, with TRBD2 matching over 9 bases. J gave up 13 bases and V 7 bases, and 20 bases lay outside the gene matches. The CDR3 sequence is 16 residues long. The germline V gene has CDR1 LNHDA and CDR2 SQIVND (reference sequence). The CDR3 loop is CASTLRMSSGNDYQFF. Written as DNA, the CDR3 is TGTGCCAGTACCCTAAGGATGTCTAGCGGGAATGATTATCAGTTCTTC.

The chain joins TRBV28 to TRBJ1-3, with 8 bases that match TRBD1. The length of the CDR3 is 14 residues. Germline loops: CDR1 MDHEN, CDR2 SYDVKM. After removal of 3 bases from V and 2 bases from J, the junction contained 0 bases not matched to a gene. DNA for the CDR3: TGTGCCAGCAGTTTGGACAGGGCTGGAAACACCATATATTTT. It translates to CASSLDRAGNTIYF.

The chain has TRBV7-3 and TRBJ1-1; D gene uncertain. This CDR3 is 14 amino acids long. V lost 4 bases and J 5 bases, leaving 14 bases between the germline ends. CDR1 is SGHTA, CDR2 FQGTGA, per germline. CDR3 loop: CASSSSGERTEAFF. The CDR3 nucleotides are TGTGCCAGCAGCTCGTCGGGAGAGAGGACTGAAGCTTTCTTT.

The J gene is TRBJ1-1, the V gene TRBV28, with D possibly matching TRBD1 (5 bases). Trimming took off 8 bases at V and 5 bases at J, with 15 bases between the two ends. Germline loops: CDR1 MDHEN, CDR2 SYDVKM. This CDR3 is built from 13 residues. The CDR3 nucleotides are TGTGCCAGCGTCAAGGGGCTACTGACTGAAGCTTTCTTT. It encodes CASVKGLLTEAFF. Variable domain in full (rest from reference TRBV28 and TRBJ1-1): DVKVTQSSRYLVKRTGEKVFLECVQDMDHENMFWYRQDPGLGLRLIYFSYDVKMKEKGDIPEGYSVSREKKERFSLILESASTNQTSMYLCASVKGLLTEAFFGQGTRLTVV.

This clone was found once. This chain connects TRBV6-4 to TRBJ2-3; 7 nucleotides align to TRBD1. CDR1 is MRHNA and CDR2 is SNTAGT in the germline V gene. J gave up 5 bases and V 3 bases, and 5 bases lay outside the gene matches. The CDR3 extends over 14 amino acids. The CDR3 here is CASSEKGAGDTQYF. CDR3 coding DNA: TGTGCCAGCAGTGAAAAGGGGGCTGGAGATACGCAGTATTTT.

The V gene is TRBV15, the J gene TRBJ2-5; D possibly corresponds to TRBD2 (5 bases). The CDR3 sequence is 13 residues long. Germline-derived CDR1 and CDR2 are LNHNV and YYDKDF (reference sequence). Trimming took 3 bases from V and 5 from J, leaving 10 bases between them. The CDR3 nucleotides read TGTGCCACCAGCAGCCCTCCGGGGGAGACCCAGTACTTC. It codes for CATSSPPGETQYF.

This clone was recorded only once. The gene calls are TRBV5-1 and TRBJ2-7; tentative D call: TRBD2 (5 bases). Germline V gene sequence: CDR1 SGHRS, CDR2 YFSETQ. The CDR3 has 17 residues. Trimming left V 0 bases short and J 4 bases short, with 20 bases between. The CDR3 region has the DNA TGCGCCAGCAGCTTGGCTCTCTCCCGGGATGGGTTGTACGAGCAGTACTTC. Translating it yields CASSLALSRDGLYEQYF.

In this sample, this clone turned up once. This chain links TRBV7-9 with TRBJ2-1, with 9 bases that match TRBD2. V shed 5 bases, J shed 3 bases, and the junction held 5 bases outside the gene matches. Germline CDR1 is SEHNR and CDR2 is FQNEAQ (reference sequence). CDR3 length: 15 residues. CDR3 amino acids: CASSPAGGLYNEQFF. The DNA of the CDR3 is TGTGCCAGCAGCCCAGCGGGAGGCCTCTACAATGAGCAGTTCTTC.

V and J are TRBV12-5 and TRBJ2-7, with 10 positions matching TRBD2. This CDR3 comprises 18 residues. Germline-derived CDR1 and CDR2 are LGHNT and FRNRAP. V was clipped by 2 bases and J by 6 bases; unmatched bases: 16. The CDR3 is CASGLKLTPAGGSPEQYF. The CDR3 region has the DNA TGTGCTAGTGGTTTGAAGCTCACGCCAGCGGGAGGGTCGCCCGAGCAGTACTTC.